These 16 T cell receptor beta chains originate from one sample sequenced in a study of patients and donors after allogeneic stem cell transplantation. MiXCR was run by TCRdb on the RT-PCR reads, yielding one entry per CDR3 protein. The data contain 900,000 to 1,000,000 distinct CDR3 sequences, roughly 17% of them singletons. What was sequenced was blood, either unsorted or a sorted T cell fraction (not recorded which). The receptor set was obtained from a human donor who was either an allogeneic HSCT recipient or a stem cell or donor lymphocyte infusion donor (not recorded which). It is not recorded whose cells these are; they may come from a transplant donor.

The table lists this clonotype with a few counts. V gene TRBV5-1 combines with J gene TRBJ2-1, with D uncertain. Trimming pared 4 bases from V and 0 bases from J, leaving 8 bases between. Germline lookup yields CDR1 SGHRS and CDR2 YFSETQ. The CDR3 totals 14 residues. The CDR3 sequence is CASSHRASYNEQFF. The CDR3 nucleotides are TGCGCCAGCAGCCATCGGGCCTCCTACAATGAGCAGTTCTTC.

V gene TRBV7-9 combines with J gene TRBJ1-6, with D uncertain. Germline values: CDR1 SEHNR, CDR2 FQNEAQ (reference sequence). The CDR3 runs to 17 residues. Trimming left V 3 bases short and J 0 bases short, with 12 bases between. CDR3 residues: CASSFDPGSSYNSPLHF. CDR3 nucleotides: TGTGCCAGCAGCTTCGACCCTGGGAGCTCCTATAATTCACCCCTCCACTTT.

The chain joins TRBV5-6 to TRBJ2-1, with D perhaps TRBD2 (5 bases). Trimming shortened V by 0 bases and J by 5 bases, and 12 bases separated the two germline ends. CDR1 and CDR2 from the germline V gene are SGHDT and YYEEEE. CDR3 length equals 15 residues. The CDR3: CASSLAASWNNEQFF. CDR3 nucleotide sequence: TGTGCCAGCAGCTTGGCGGCTAGCTGGAACAATGAGCAGTTCTTC.

This clonotype was counted ten times or more. The rearrangement links TRBV28 to TRBJ2-7; TRBD1 agrees at 11 bases. The CDR3 has 14 amino acids. Germline CDR1 is MDHEN and CDR2 is SYDVKM. The V gene end was trimmed by 6 bases and the J gene end by 0 bases; junction bases not matched to a gene: 1. The chain's CDR3 is CASSGTGGSYEQYF. The CDR3 DNA sequence: TGTGCCAGCAGCGGGACAGGGGGCTCCTACGAGCAGTACTTC.

V gene TRBV27 combines with J gene TRBJ1-5; perhaps TRBD1 as D (6 bases). From germline, CDR1 is MNHEY and CDR2 SMNVEV (reference sequence). Trimming stripped 2 bases from V and 11 bases from J, with 19 bases between. The CDR3 spans 15 residues. CDR3 sequence reads: CASSLRGGLGMSQHF. The CDR3 DNA sequence: TGTGCCAGCAGTTTACGAGGGGGGCTAGGTATGTCCCAGCATTTT.

The chain carries TRBV6-1 and TRBJ2-2; 15 bases fit TRBD2. V was pared by 6 bases and J by 0 bases, with 5 bases of the junction left unmatched. CDR1 and CDR2 from the germline V gene are MNHNS and SASEGT. The CDR3 length is 18 residues. The CDR3, as DNA: TGTGCCAGCAGGTCGGGACTAGCGGGAGGCACGAACACCGGGGAGCTGTTTTTT. As protein: CASRSGLAGGTNTGELFF.

This clonotype was observed a handful of times. J is TRBJ2-1 and V is TRBV15; weak D call: TRBD1 (5 bases). CDR1 and CDR2 (germline): LNHNV, YYDKDF (reference sequence). The V gene lost 3 bases and the J gene lost 0 bases, with 9 bases spanning the gap. This CDR3 comprises 15 residues. CDR3 sequence (DNA): TGTGCCACCAGCAGCGGACATAGCTCCTACAATGAGCAGTTCTTC. Protein: CATSSGHSSYNEQFF. Full variable domain (remainder filled in from reference TRBV15 and TRBJ2-1): DAMVIQNPRYQVTQFGKPVTLSCSQTLNHNVMYWYQQKSSQAPKLLFHYYDKDFNNEADTPDNFQSRRPNTSFCFLDIRSPGLGDTAMYLCATSSGHSSYNEQFFGPGTRLTVL.

This clonotype was picked up a small number of times. The chain couples TRBV5-5 to TRBJ2-3; D perhaps matches TRBD1 (6 bases). V dropped 2 bases and J dropped 5 bases, with 15 bases sitting between them. Germline values: CDR1 SGHKS, CDR2 YYEKEE (reference sequence). This CDR3 is 15 amino acids long. In DNA, the CDR3 is TGTGCCAGCAGCTTTTCCGGGGAACAGGGAGATACGCAGTATTTT. Translated: CASSFSGEQGDTQYF.

This clonotype was seen a handful of times. The V call is TRBV12-3 or TRBV12-4, the J call TRBJ1-5; D perhaps matches TRBD1 (5 bases). V shed 0 bases and J shed 6 bases, with 9 bases lying between them. This CDR3 has 14 amino acids. The CDR3 sequence is CASSLASGLQPQHF. CDR3 DNA sequence: TGTGCCAGCAGTTTAGCCTCAGGGCTTCAGCCCCAGCATTTT.

V is TRBV18 and J is TRBJ1-2; TRBD1 might be the D (6 bases). Germline CDR1 is KGHSH and CDR2 is LQKENI. V was clipped by 4 bases and J by 3 bases, with 15 bases between them. This CDR3 is 15 amino acids long. The CDR3 DNA reads as TGTGCCAGCTCACTGAACAGGGATCGGGACTATGGCTACACCTTC. Translated, it gives CASSLNRDRDYGYTF.

This clonotype was counted a few times. CDR3 residues: CASSLRGQLNNSPLHF. CDR3 DNA: TGTGCCAGCAGCCTCAGAGGCCAACTAAATAATTCACCCCTCCACTTT. This sequence joins TRBV12-3 or TRBV12-4 and TRBJ1-6; D is unresolved. The V gene lost 6 bases and the J gene lost 5 bases, with 17 bases spanning the gap. The CDR3 has 16 amino acids.

The gene calls are TRBV20-1 and TRBJ2-3; D remains ambiguous. V dropped 6 bases and J dropped 4 bases, with 11 bases sitting between them. The germline gives CDR1 DFQATT, CDR2 SNEGSKA (reference sequence). CDR3 length: 12 amino acids. The CDR3 sequence: CSAVIRSDTQYF. CDR3 sequence (DNA): TGCAGTGCCGTAATTCGATCAGATACGCAGTATTTT.

Only a few counts were recorded for this clonotype. The chain recombines TRBV7-9 with TRBJ1-1; D is perhaps TRBD1 (5 bases). CDR3 length: 13 residues. Per the germline V gene, CDR1 is SEHNR and CDR2 is FQNEAQ (reference sequence). With 1 base removed from V and 6 bases from J, the gap between germline ends came to 9 bases. CDR3 nucleotides: TGTGCCAGCAGCTTAGTCAGGGACGCTGAAGCTTTCTTT. It is translated as CASSLVRDAEAFF.

In its sample, this clonotype was seen many times. J is TRBJ2-2 and V is TRBV4-3, with 9 bases fitting TRBD1. The germline V gene encodes CDR1 LGHNA and CDR2 YSLEER. This CDR3 spans 16 amino acids. The V gene end was trimmed by 0 bases and the J gene end by 8 bases; junction bases not matched to a gene: 7. CDR3 sequence: CASSQDWDRVSGELFF. CDR3 DNA sequence: TGCGCCAGCAGCCAAGATTGGGACAGGGTTAGTGGGGAGCTGTTTTTT.

In this sample, this clonotype turned up a few times. V usage is TRBV12-3 or TRBV12-4 and J usage is TRBJ2-7; TRBD1 matches at 10 bases. The trim removed 6 bases at V and 2 bases at J, leaving 4 bases unmatched. There are 14 residues in the CDR3. As DNA, the CDR3 is TGTGCCAGCAGGAGGGACAGGGGACCCTACGAGCAGTACTTC. This translates into CASRRDRGPYEQYF.

The V gene is TRBV13, the J gene TRBJ2-7; D is perhaps TRBD1 (5 bases). CDR1 and CDR2 (germline): PRHDT, FYEKMQ (reference sequence). V was pared by 0 bases and J by 6 bases, with 15 bases between. The CDR3 length is 15 residues. The DNA for the CDR3 is TGTGCCAGCAGCTTAGGGGCTAAAGACAGAGGCGAGCAGTACTTC. Translating gives CASSLGAKDRGEQYF.